A single sample gave rise to the 9 T cell receptor beta chains below, sequenced in a study of Tregs in tolerant kidney transplant recipients. Sequencing used immunoSEQ multiplex PCR; TCRdb keeps in-frame clones, though not all of them. Here the sample spans 110,000 or so clones, 90% being singletons. The sequencing used CD4+ T cells from blood, collected before the transplant. The receptors come from a human donor who received a combined kidney and bone marrow transplant.

The rearrangement links TRBV7-2 to TRBJ2-1, with D hard to call. The V gene's germline CDR1 is SGHTA and CDR2 FQGNSA. The CDR3 runs 13 residues. V was cut by 4 bases and J by 7 bases, with 11 bases left in between. CDR3 protein: CASSSPSRNEQFF. The CDR3 DNA sequence: TGTGCCAGCAGCTCCCCCTCTAGAAATGAGCAGTTCTTC.

The rearrangement links TRBV6-1 to TRBJ1-4; weak D call: TRBD1 (5 bases). V lost 5 bases to trimming and J lost 7 bases, with 17 bases between them. The CDR3 spans 15 residues. CDR1 and CDR2 from the germline V gene are MNHNS and SASEGT. The CDR3 coding sequence is TGTGCCAGCAGTAGGCCCCAGGGAACTGGTGAAAAACTGTTTTTT. It codes for CASSRPQGTGEKLFF.

The rearrangement joins TRBV5-4 to TRBJ2-4; D is possibly TRBD1 (6 bases). The CDR3 contains 16 residues. Germline V gene sequence: CDR1 SGHNT, CDR2 YYREEE (reference sequence). V was trimmed by 4 bases and J by 1 base, leaving 15 bases between them. CDR3 sequence (DNA): TGTGCCAGCAGCGAGGCCGCTAGGGGGGCCAAAAACATTCAGTACTTC. This codes for CASSEAARGAKNIQYF.

The chain has TRBV10-3 and TRBJ2-5, with 7 bases that match TRBD1. There are 15 residues in the CDR3. Germline V gives CDR1 ENHRY, CDR2 SYGVKD. The junction had 5 bases not matched to a gene; V was cut back by 0 bases and J by 4 bases. The CDR3 DNA sequence: TGTGCCATCAGTGAGTCGACAGGGATGAGAGAGACCCAGTACTTC. Translating it yields CAISESTGMRETQYF.

In this sample, this clone turned up a few times. The rearrangement uses TRBV6-5 and TRBJ1-6, with D possibly being TRBD1 (6 bases). Germline values: CDR1 MNHEY, CDR2 SVGAGI. This CDR3 spans 15 amino acids. Trimming cost V 11 bases and J 3 bases, with 17 bases left between them. The CDR3 DNA reads TGTGCCGCCCGGAAAGGGACAAACTATAATTCACCCCTCCACTTT. This translates into CAARKGTNYNSPLHF.

This clone was seen at least ten times. V and J are TRBV2 and TRBJ1-6; D remains unclear. V lost 6 bases and J lost 8, with 14 bases in between. This CDR3 comprises 14 residues. In germline, CDR1 is SNHLY, CDR2 FYNNEI. The CDR3 DNA follows: TGTGCCAGCAGCGCCCAGCGGGTGGATTCACCCCTCCACTTT. It encodes CASSAQRVDSPLHF.

The V call is TRBV7-2, the J call TRBJ2-3; TRBD2 is a possible D gene (6 bases). The germline CDR1 and CDR2 sequences are SGHTA and FQGNSA. The CDR3 consists of 16 residues. V lost 5 bases to trimming and J lost 2 bases, with 17 bases between them. The CDR3 coding sequence is TGTGCCAGCAGCCGTTCAAGCGGGCTACCCACAGATACGCAGTATTTT. The encoded protein is CASSRSSGLPTDTQYF.

Regarding this clone: One junction end disagrees with the germline gene, perhaps due to a read error. J is TRBJ2-1 and V is TRBV11-3, with 10 bases lining up with TRBD2. The germline gives CDR1 SGHNT, CDR2 YENEEA. The CDR3 spans 14 residues. This CDR3 reads CASSLDASGSEQFF. CDR3 in DNA: TGTGCCAGCAGCCTAGACGCTAGCGGGAGTGAGCAGTTCTTC.

The rearrangement uses TRBV11-2 and TRBJ2-5; D perhaps matches TRBD1 (5 bases). CDR1 is SGHAT, CDR2 FQNNGV, per germline. The length of the CDR3 is 14 residues. Between the trimmed V and J ends, which lost 3 bases and 4 bases, there was a span of 12 bases. CDR3 residues: CASSLGLGPETQYF. Written as DNA, the CDR3 is TGTGCCAGCAGCTTGGGGCTCGGTCCAGAGACCCAGTACTTC.